The T cell receptor beta chain described here comes from a study of high-grade serous ovarian cancer treatment subgroups. The repertoire was sequenced with immunoSEQ multiplex PCR; TCRdb's copy has only in-frame clones and lacks some. The table has almost 4,500 clones, around 63% seen once. Tumor samples were obtained before definitive surgery or chemotherapy. Trimming shortened V by 4 bases and J by 4 bases, and 16 bases separated the two germline ends. Germline CDR1 SGHTA, CDR2 FQGNSA. The length of the CDR3 is 15 residues. The receptor was isolated from a human donor with high-grade serous ovarian cancer. The specimen was tumor tissue. The rearrangement links TRBV7-2 to TRBJ2-5; D is uncertain. The CDR3, as DNA: TGTGCCAGCAGCTCGCCCAGACCGACTCTAGAGACCCAGTACTTC. Residues: CASSSPRPTLETQYF.